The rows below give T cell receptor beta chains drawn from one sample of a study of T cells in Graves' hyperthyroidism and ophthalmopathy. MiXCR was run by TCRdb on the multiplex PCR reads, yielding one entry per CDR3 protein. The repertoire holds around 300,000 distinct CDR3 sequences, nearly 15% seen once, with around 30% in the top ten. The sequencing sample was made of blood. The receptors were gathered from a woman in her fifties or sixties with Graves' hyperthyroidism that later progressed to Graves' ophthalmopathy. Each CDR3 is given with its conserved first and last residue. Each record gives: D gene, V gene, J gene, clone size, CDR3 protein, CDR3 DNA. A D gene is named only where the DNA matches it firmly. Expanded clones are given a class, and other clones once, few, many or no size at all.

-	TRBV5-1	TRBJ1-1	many	CASSLGPNTEAFF	TGTGCCAGCAGTTTGGGGCCGAACACTGAAGCTTTCTTT
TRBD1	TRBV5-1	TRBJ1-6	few	CASSSGQGRSPLHF	TGCGCCAGCAGCTCTGGACAGGGTCGGTCACCCCTCCACTTT
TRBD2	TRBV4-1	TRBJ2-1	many	CASSQGDGTSSYNEQFF	TGCGCCAGCAGCCAAGGGGACGGGACTAGCTCCTACAATGAGCAGTTCTTC
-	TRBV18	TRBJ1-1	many	CASSQGTRNTEAFF	TGTGCCAGCTCTCAAGGGACGAGGAACACTGAAGCTTTCTTT
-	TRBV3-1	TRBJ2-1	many	CASSQTGVFYNEQFF	TGTGCCAGCAGCCAAACGGGAGTGTTCTACAATGAGCAGTTCTTC
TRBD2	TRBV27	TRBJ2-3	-	CASSLVAGVDTQYF	TGTGCCAGCAGTTTAGTAGCGGGAGTCGATACGCAGTATTTT
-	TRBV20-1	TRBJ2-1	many	CSARAADYNEQFF	TGCAGTGCTAGAGCGGCGGACTACAATGAGCAGTTCTTC
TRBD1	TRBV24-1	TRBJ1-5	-	CATSRDRATQPQHF	TGTGCCACTTCCCGGGACAGGGCGACTCAGCCCCAGCATTTT
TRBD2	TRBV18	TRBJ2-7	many	CASSPGGRSSYEQYF	TGTGCCAGCTCACCAGGCGGGAGGAGCTCCTACGAGCAGTACTTC
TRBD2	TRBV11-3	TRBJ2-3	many	CASSLGGLAGEADTQYF	TGTGCCAGCAGCTTAGGAGGACTAGCGGGAGAGGCAGATACGCAGTATTTT
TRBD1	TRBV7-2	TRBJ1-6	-	CASSRRRDRQSEANSPLHF	TGTGCCAGCAGCCGAAGACGGGACAGACAATCCGAAGCCAATTCACCCCTCCACTTT
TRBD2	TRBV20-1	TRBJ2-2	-	CSAPNPAGSNTGELFF	TGCAGTGCCCCGAACCCAGCGGGGAGCAACACCGGGGAGCTGTTTTTT
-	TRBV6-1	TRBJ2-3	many	CASREEIPDTQYF	TGTGCCAGCAGGGAAGAAATTCCAGATACGCAGTATTTT
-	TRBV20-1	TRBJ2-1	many	CSAGTRSGHEQFF	TGCAGTGCGGGGACCCGGTCAGGTCATGAGCAGTTCTTC
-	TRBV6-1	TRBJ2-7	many	CASSRTAALSYEQYF	TGTGCCAGCAGTCGGACAGCGGCACTTTCCTACGAGCAGTACTTC
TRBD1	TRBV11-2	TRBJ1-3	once	CASSSTPPDRPGNTIYF	TGTGCCAGCAGCTCAACCCCCCCGGACAGGCCCGGAAACACCATATATTTT
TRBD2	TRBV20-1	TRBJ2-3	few	CSAAGISGSKKDTQYF	TGCAGTGCCGCCGGAATTAGCGGGAGTAAAAAGGATACGCAGTATTTT
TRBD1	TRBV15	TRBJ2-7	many	CATSRAGTAYEQYF	TGTGCCACCAGCAGAGCCGGGACAGCCTACGAGCAGTACTTC
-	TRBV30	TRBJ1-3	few	CAWSHRRDTIYF	TGTGCCTGGAGTCACCGGCGGGACACCATATATTTT
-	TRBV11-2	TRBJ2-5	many	CASITEGGAQYF	TGTGCCAGCATAACCGAGGGCGGGGCCCAGTACTTC
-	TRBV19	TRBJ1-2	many	CASSRQNYGYTF	TGTGCCAGTAGTAGACAGAACTATGGCTACACCTTC
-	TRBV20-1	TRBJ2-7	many	CSATRGRAGNEQYF	TGCAGTGCTACGAGAGGGCGGGCAGGGAACGAGCAGTACTTC
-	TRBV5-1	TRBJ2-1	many	CASSLATSYNEQFF	TGCGCCAGCAGCTTGGCTACCTCCTACAATGAGCAGTTCTTC
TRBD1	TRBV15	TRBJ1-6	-	CATSRDHSGTAFHF	TGTGCCACCAGCAGAGATCACTCCGGGACAGCCTTTCACTTT
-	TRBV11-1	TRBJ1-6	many	CASSLQRSGANNSPLHF	TGTGCCAGCAGCTTACAGCGATCGGGGGCCAATAATTCACCCCTCCACTTT
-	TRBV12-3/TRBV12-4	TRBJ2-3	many	CASSKDSRDTQYF	TGTGCCAGCAGCAAGGACTCAAGGGATACGCAGTATTTT
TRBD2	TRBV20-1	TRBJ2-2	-	CSARDPREGRTGELFF	TGCAGTGCTAGAGATCCGCGGGAGGGCCGCACCGGGGAGCTGTTTTTT
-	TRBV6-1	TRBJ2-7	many	CASSDPGDDEQYF	TGTGCCAGCAGTGATCCAGGAGACGACGAGCAGTACTTC
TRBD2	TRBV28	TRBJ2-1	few	CASSLNNLAGVFSYNEQFF	TGTGCCAGCAGTCTCAATAATCTAGCGGGAGTTTTTTCCTACAATGAGCAGTTCTTC
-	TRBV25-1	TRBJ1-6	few	CASSELGIYNSPLHF	TGTGCCAGCAGTGAATTGGGCATTTATAATTCACCCCTCCACTTT
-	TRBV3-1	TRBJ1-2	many	CASSREGYGYTF	TGTGCCAGCAGCCGCGAGGGCTATGGCTACACCTTC
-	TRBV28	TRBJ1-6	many	CASSPGIGVLHF	TGTGCCAGCTCCCCAGGTATTGGGGTTCTCCACTTT
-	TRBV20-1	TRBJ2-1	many	CSASKGGVPYNEQFF	TGCAGTGCTAGTAAGGGGGGAGTTCCCTACAATGAGCAGTTCTTC
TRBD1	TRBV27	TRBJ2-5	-	CASSFSGTGKETQYF	TGTGCCAGCAGTTTCTCCGGGACAGGTAAAGAGACCCAGTACTTC
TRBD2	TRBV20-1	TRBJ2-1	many	CSVFRLAGGPNEQFF	TGCAGTGTTTTCCGATTAGCGGGAGGGCCGAATGAGCAGTTCTTC
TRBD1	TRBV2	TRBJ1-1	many	CASSLPGQLNTEAFF	TGTGCCAGCAGTTTGCCGGGACAGCTGAACACTGAAGCTTTCTTT
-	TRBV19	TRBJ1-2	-	CASSMGGSIYGYTF	TGTGCCAGTAGTATGGGCGGCTCTATTTATGGCTACACCTTC
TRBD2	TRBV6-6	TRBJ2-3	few	CASSYTPTPTSGKGGTDTQYF	TGTGCCAGCAGTTACACTCCTACCCCGACTAGCGGGAAAGGGGGCACAGATACGCAGTATTTT
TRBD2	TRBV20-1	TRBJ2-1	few	CSARDPRGLAGRFYNEQFF	TGCAGTGCTAGAGATCCCCGCGGACTAGCGGGCCGTTTCTACAATGAGCAGTTCTTC
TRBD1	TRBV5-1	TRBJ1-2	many	CASSDTGGQANYGYTF	TGCGCCAGCAGCGATACAGGGGGCCAAGCTAACTATGGCTACACCTTC
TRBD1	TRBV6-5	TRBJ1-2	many	CASSYSSRQGHGYTF	TGTGCCAGCAGTTACTCCAGCCGACAGGGGCATGGCTACACCTTC
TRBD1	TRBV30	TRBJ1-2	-	CAWENKQGARGGYTF	TGTGCCTGGGAAAACAAACAGGGGGCGAGAGGTGGCTACACCTTC
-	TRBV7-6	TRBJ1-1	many	CASSQPRGRAFF	TGTGCCAGCAGCCAACCAAGGGGGAGAGCTTTCTTT
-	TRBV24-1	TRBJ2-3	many	CATSDPGQIKHPDTQYF	TGTGCCACCAGTGACCCGGGACAAATCAAGCATCCAGATACGCAGTATTTT
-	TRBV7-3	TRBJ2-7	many	CASSPRGLLYEQYF	TGTGCCAGCAGCCCCCGAGGGTTACTGTACGAGCAGTACTTC
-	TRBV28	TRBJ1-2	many	CASRVNYGYTF	TGTGCCAGCCGCGTTAACTATGGCTACACCTTC